The 5 T cell receptor beta chains below all came from one sample that was sequenced in a study of T cell responses to AZD1222 COVID-19 vaccine. Assay used: immunoSEQ multiplex PCR; TCRdb lists only in-frame clones, some missing. There are about 81,000 clones in the sample; about 92% occur only once, and 5% to 6.5% lies in the top ten. The specimen was peripheral blood, collected on day 0 of AZD1222 vaccination. These receptors originate from an adult in good health.

For the CDR3, the DNA is TGTGCCAGCAGTCCGCCCGGGTGGGGCACAGATACGCAGTATTTT. This gives the protein CASSPPGWGTDTQYF. This chain joins TRBV28 and TRBJ2-3; D gene ambiguous. The CDR3 extends over 15 amino acids. Trimming pared 5 bases from V and 1 base from J, leaving 13 bases between. Germline V lookup: CDR1 MDHEN, CDR2 SYDVKM.

The CDR3 here is CASSGTWKQYNEQFF. The CDR3, as DNA: TGTGCCAGCAGCGGGACCTGGAAGCAATACAATGAGCAGTTCTTC. The J gene is TRBJ2-1, the V gene TRBV21-1. TRBV21-1 is reported as a pseudogene. The CDR3 extends over 15 amino acids.

The rearrangement joins TRBV4-1 to TRBJ2-2; D uncertain. Trimming left V 1 base short and J 0 bases short, with 9 bases between. Germline lookup yields CDR1 MGHRA and CDR2 YSYEKL. CDR3 length: 16 residues. CDR3 sequence: CASSQGLRANTGELFF. In DNA form, the CDR3 reads TGCGCCAGCAGCCAAGGCCTTAGGGCGAACACCGGGGAGCTGTTTTTT.

The chain employs TRBV28 and TRBJ2-3; the D is unclear. The CDR3 runs 15 residues. Between the trimmed V and J ends, which lost 2 bases and 1 base, there was a span of 10 bases. CDR1 is MDHEN and CDR2 is SYDVKM in the germline V gene. The CDR3 loop is CASSLPSTRTDTQYF. The DNA for the CDR3 is TGTGCCAGCAGTTTACCCAGTACGCGCACAGATACGCAGTATTTT.

The chain uses TRBV2 and TRBJ1-1, with D hard to call. Trimming shortened V by 4 bases and J by 1 base, and 10 bases separated the two germline ends. The CDR3 runs 14 residues. CDR1 is SNHLY, CDR2 FYNNEI, per germline. The CDR3 region is CASSASRSNTEAFF. CDR3 coding DNA: TGTGCCAGCAGTGCTTCCCGGTCGAACACTGAAGCTTTCTTT.